These 2 T cell receptor beta chains originate from one sample sequenced in a study of cytomegalovirus exposure and HLA in healthy donors. Sequenced by immunoSEQ multiplex PCR; TCRdb stores in-frame clones only, minus some. The sample contains a few hundred thousand clones, around 86% of which appear only once. The sequenced sample was PBMCs. These receptors were obtained from a woman under 30 in good health and CMV-seronegative.

The rearrangement links TRBV6-6 to TRBJ2-2, with 14 bases matching TRBD2. CDR1 and CDR2 (germline): MNHNY, SVGAGI (reference sequence). This CDR3 has 16 residues. V trimming: 4 bases; J trimming: 5 bases; junction bases outside the gene matches: 3. CDR3 amino acids: CASSSTSGGGTGELFF. The CDR3 nucleotides read TGTGCCAGCAGTTCGACTAGCGGGGGGGGAACCGGGGAGCTGTTTTTT.

This clone was recorded once. This rearrangement joins TRBV27 to TRBJ2-7; D is unclear. Germline V CDR1 and CDR2: MNHEY, SMNVEV (reference sequence). The CDR3 is made up of 14 amino acids. Trimming stripped 4 bases from V and 0 bases from J, with 10 bases between. The CDR3 DNA follows: TGTGCCAGCAGTTCAAAGCCTATCTCCTACGAGCAGTACTTC. Translation: CASSSKPISYEQYF.